This T cell receptor beta chain comes out of a study of blood T cell repertoires in COVID-19. Study background: Researchers got acute and convalescent COVID-19 samples from the United States, Italy and Spain. PBMCs, B-cell-depleted T cells, or T cells were the source of the cDNA or gDNA that made up the material.

Resolution of symptoms, clearance, or two negative PCRs was present in recovered Cohort 3 donors. A word on this clone: Sequence at one end of the junction differs from germline and may be a read error.

The method was immunoSEQ multiplex PCR; TCRdb's version includes in-frame clones alone and lacks a portion of them. This table holds some 300,000 clones, roughly 88% found once. This TCR was recovered from a woman aged 30 to 39 who had recovered from COVID-19. Sequenced sample: PBMCs or T cells enriched from blood (not recorded which).

CDR3 sequence: CASRFFATNEKLFF. The CDR3 DNA reads as TGTGCCAGCCGTTTCTTTGCAACTAATGAAAAACTGTTTTTT. V and J are TRBV28 and TRBJ1-4, with unresolved D. Germline V CDR1 and CDR2: MDHEN, SYDVKM. The CDR3 has 14 amino acids.